This T cell receptor beta chain derives from a study of blood T cell repertoires in COVID-19. Study in general: Specimens from acute and convalescent COVID-19 originated in the United States, Italy and Spain. T cells, B-cell-depleted T cells, or PBMCs provided the cDNA or gDNA that served as material.

Trimming removed 3 bases at V and 6 bases at J, with 8 bases between. Germline loops: CDR1 MGHRA, CDR2 YSYEKL. The CDR3 runs to 13 residues. How the authors handled the data: Quantification of nucleated cells was approximated via reference gene primer amplification. The data were produced by immunoSEQ multiplex PCR, yet TCRdb's version contains in-frame clones alone and is incomplete. V, J and clone size were drawn from that table, and D and trimming were deduced from the DNA. The table has approximately 90,000 clones, approximately 84% seen once. Only a few counts were recorded for this clone. The specimen was peripheral blood. The sequence derives from an elderly man with active or convalescent COVID-19. This sequence joins TRBV4-1 and TRBJ2-2; no clear D. The CDR3 spells CASSHSRAGELFF. For the CDR3, the DNA is TGCGCCAGCAGCCATTCACGGGCCGGGGAGCTGTTTTTT.